Reported below is one TCR beta chain. Its antigen remains undetermined. Nothing much larger sits one base from this clone, and base qualities are not available. Peripheral blood CD8+ and CD4+ T cells from healthy donors, Susac syndrome patients and multiple sclerosis patients were profiled using high-throughput TCR beta sequencing. Healthy donors were included as age- and sex-matched controls. Bulk CD8+ and CD4+ T cells were purified by magnetic negative isolation, while CD8+ TEMRA cells were enriched using FACS. Blood was collected in EDTA tubes and processed within 24 hours, with PBMCs isolated through density gradient centrifugation. PBMCs intended for TCR sequencing were cryopreserved in liquid nitrogen and thawed later in a water bath at 37 degrees C. Purity of sorted or isolated CD4+, CD8+ and CD8+ TEMRA cells was at least 90%. RNA was extracted with the RNeasy kit and about 0.45 to 1 ug was reverse transcribed using random hexamers. TCR beta CDR3 regions were amplified with the immunoSEQ multiplex PCR assay covering 54 Vbeta and 13 Jbeta segments. PCR amplification bias was corrected using a synthetic template baseline for primer optimization and computational correction. On the study's bioinformatics: Reads were assigned to V, D and J genes according to IMGT and analyzed in immunoSEQ Analyzer, with only productive sequences retained. Clonality was calculated as one minus the Shannon entropy normalized by log2 of the number of productive unique sequences. For each patient and control, public and private clones were evaluated among the 100 most prevalent clones. Clones were defined as Susac-specific when absent from the healthy and MS cohorts, from 1,000 to 1,100 published viral clones and from other ImmuneACCESS disease sequences. The public sequencing data were trimmed at Q25 with fastp and processed into clonotypes with MiXCR by TCRdb, which kept only in-frame beta chains. Identical CDR3 protein sequences are pooled into one entry, listed with their most common genes and DNA. These V and J calls are TCRdb output, not the study's own analysis. The sample includes some 47,000 distinct CDR3 sequences, with approximately 92% observed a single time. Of the sample, roughly 0.4% is held by the ten largest clones.

This entry belongs to a study of CD8 T cells in Susac syndrome (dated by TCRdb to the late 2010s). With regard to the full study: Repertoire sequencing was used to test whether CD8+ T cell activation and differentiation in Susac syndrome was antigen driven. CD8+ T cell repertoire clonality was compared between about a dozen healthy donors, approximately 14 Susac syndrome patients and around 16 multiple sclerosis patients. On the study overall, not on this receptor specifically: The number of individuals in the TCR sequencing and HLA analysis was recognized as being relatively small.

The V end gives up 0 bases and the J end 7 bases, leaving 6 bases in the junction not matched to a gene. The germline V gene specifies MNHNS as CDR1 and SASEGT as CDR2. The cysteine opens and the phenylalanine closes a CDR3 of 15 amino acids. Only CDR3 DNA is held: 45 bases, read in frame from base 1. Sequences were obtained from CD8+ T cells from PBMCs. The rearranged segments are TRBV6-1 and TRBJ2-7, with 10 junctional bases fitting TRBD2. The source of this sequence is a human donor in good health. The nucleotide sequence is given as TGTGCCAGCAGTGAAGCGCCTAGCGGGAGTCGGGAGCAGTACTTC. It translates to CASSEAPSGSREQYF.